Sequencing of this TCR beta chain was carried out in a study of technical replicates of blood from several donors. Assay used: immunoSEQ multiplex PCR; TCRdb lists only in-frame clones, some missing. The data hold about 80,000 clones, with 65% to 90% observed a single time. This receptor was obtained from a human donor in good health. Some clones in this sample may be carry-over from other donors' samples. The material sequenced was PBMCs.

The CDR3 nucleotides read TGTGCCTGGAGTAACAAGACTAGTTCGATCCCAGATACGCAGTATTTT. Translating gives CAWSNKTSSIPDTQYF. The gene calls are TRBV30 and TRBJ2-3; D perhaps matches TRBD2 (6 bases). Trimming took off 2 bases at V and 4 bases at J, with 19 bases between the two ends. The CDR3 has 16 residues. Germline V gene data show CDR1 as GTSNPN and CDR2 as SVGIG (reference sequence).